These T cell receptor beta chains were read from a single sample in a study of naive and memory T cell subsets. TCRdb re-derived calls from the UMI-ligation and nested PCR reads in MiXCR, one entry per CDR3 protein. Among 19,000 or so distinct CDR3 sequences, approximately 11% were seen once, and the ten largest hold roughly 20%. The specimen was central memory CD8+ T cells from blood. The receptors were sampled from a human donor in good health. The CDR3 runs from the conserved cysteine through the conserved F or W.

J	V	CDR3
TRBJ2-7	TRBV3-1	CASSPGLAGYEQYF
TRBJ2-1	TRBV6-2/TRBV6-3	CASSYSREGDNEQFF
TRBJ2-1	TRBV20-1	CSANDLTISYNEQFF
TRBJ2-7	TRBV7-3	CASSGTSGPKRYEQYF
TRBJ1-2	TRBV9	CASSVAGDNPGNGYTF
TRBJ2-2	TRBV29-1	CSVEMDANTGELFF
TRBJ2-1	TRBV12-3/TRBV12-4	CASSRLVGNEQFF
TRBJ1-4	TRBV12-3/TRBV12-4	CASSLAGSLATNEKLFF
TRBJ2-7	TRBV6-5	CASKPFRDRVHEQYF
TRBJ2-7	TRBV27	CASSFLAGSYEQYF
TRBJ2-3	TRBV6-5	CASSYGGTDTQYF
TRBJ2-5	TRBV29-1	CSVGIGEETQYF
TRBJ1-1	TRBV4-1	CASSQDRSPSEAFF
TRBJ2-3	TRBV28	CALGTSGFSTDTQYF
TRBJ1-1	TRBV25-1	CASSARDRARSPEAFF
TRBJ2-1	TRBV13	CASSSPEGLYNEQFF
TRBJ2-2	TRBV4-1	CASSPERDRWAGELFF
TRBJ2-1	TRBV7-2	CASSLAVWTSGSGNEQFF
TRBJ2-5	TRBV13	CASSPDRGETQYF
TRBJ1-2	TRBV28	CASSLGGARGYGYTF
TRBJ1-2	TRBV12-3/TRBV12-4	CASSPGTLNYGYTF
TRBJ2-1	TRBV29-1	CSGRRPSYNEQFF
TRBJ1-2	TRBV4-1	CASSPGASRNYGYTF
TRBJ2-7	TRBV28	CASRVTSGRSYEQYF
TRBJ2-6	TRBV27	CASSLKDTRSGANVLTF
TRBJ2-5	TRBV20-1	CSARVGGGQETQYF
TRBJ2-7	TRBV12-3/TRBV12-4	CASSSRTGLHEQYF
TRBJ2-7	TRBV12-3/TRBV12-4	CASSPGVHEQYF
TRBJ2-7	TRBV21-1	CASSFRLAGAGEQYF